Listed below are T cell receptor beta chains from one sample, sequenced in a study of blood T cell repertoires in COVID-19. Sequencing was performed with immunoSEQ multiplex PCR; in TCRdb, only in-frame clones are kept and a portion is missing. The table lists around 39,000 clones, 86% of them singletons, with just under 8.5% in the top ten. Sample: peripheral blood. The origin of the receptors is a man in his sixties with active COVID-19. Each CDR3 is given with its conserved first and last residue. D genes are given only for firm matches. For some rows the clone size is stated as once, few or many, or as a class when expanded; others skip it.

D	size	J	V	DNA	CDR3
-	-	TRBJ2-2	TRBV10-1	TGCGCCACCTTTGACAGGGAGGCCGGGGAGCTGTTTTTT	CATFDREAGELFF
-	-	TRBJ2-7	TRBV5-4	TGTGCCAGCAGCCCGGACAGTCCGGTATCCGAGCGGTACTTC	CASSPDSPVSERYF
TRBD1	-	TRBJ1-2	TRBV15	TGTGCCACCAGCACAAGGGGGGGACAGGGTGGAGGCTACACCTTC	CATSTRGGQGGGYTF
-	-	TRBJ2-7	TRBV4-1	TGCGCCAGCAGTAAGGGGGTAGGCTCCTACGAGCAGTACTTC	CASSKGVGSYEQYF
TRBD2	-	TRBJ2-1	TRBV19	TGTGCCAGTAGTACTAGCGGGAGTTGGTACAATGAGCAGTTCTTC	CASSTSGSWYNEQFF
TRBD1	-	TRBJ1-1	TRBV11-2	TGTGCCAGCAGCTTAGTCACAGGGGGCTACACTGAAGCTTTCTTT	CASSLVTGGYTEAFF
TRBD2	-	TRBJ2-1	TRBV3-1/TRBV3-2	TGTGCCAGCAGCCAAGGGCTAGCGGGAGTCAATGAGCAGTTCTTC	CASSQGLAGVNEQFF
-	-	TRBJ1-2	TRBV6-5	TGTGCCAGCAGTTACTCCACAGGGCTCTACGGCTACACCTTC	CASSYSTGLYGYTF
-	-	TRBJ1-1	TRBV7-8	TGTGCCAGCAGCTTAACGCGACAGGTGAACACTGAAGCTTTCTTT	CASSLTRQVNTEAFF
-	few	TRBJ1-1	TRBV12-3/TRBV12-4	TGTGCCAGCAGCCGAGGGAGGACTGAAGCTTTCTTT	CASSRGRTEAFF
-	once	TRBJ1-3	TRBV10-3	TGTGCCATCAGTCAAACAGGGACCTTCGGGGACACCATATATTTT	CAISQTGTFGDTIYF
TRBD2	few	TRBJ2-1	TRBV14	TGTGCCAGCAGCCAAGTCCGGACTAGCGGGAGAGGTTATAGCAATGAGCAGTTCTTC	CASSQVRTSGRGYSNEQFF
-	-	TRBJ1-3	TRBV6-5	TGTGCCAGCAGTTACGGGGGCCCCTCTGGAAACACCATATATTTT	CASSYGGPSGNTIYF
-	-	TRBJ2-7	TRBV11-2	TGTGCCAGCAGCTTAGCGGCGCAGGTCACCCCCTACGAGCAGTACTTC	CASSLAAQVTPYEQYF
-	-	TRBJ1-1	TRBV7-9	TGTGCCAGCAGCTCGACAGTGAACACTGAAGCTTTCTTT	CASSSTVNTEAFF
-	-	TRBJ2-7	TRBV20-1	TGCAGTGCCGTCAGGGGTTACGAGCAGTACTTC	CSAVRGYEQYF
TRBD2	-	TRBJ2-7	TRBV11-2	TGTGCCAGCAGCCCCAACGCCGGGACTAGCGGGGCCTACGAGCAGTACTTC	CASSPNAGTSGAYEQYF
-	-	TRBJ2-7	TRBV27	TGTGCCAGCAGTTTAGATCCAGGCCCCTACGAGCAGTACTTC	CASSLDPGPYEQYF
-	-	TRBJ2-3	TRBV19	TGTGCCAGTAGTGTATCTGGAGGCGGAAAGGCAGATACGCAGTATTTT	CASSVSGGGKADTQYF
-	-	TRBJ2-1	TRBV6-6	TGTGCCAGCATCCCCGACAGGAATTACAATGAGCAGTTCTTC	CASIPDRNYNEQFF
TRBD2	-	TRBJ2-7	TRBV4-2	TGTGCCAGCAGCCTATGGGGGGGAGAGCAGTACTTC	CASSLWGGEQYF
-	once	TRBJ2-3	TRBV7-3	TGTGCCAGCAGCTTAGGGCGGGGGCGCACAGATACGCAGTATTTT	CASSLGRGRTDTQYF
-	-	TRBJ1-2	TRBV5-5	TGTGCCAGCAGTCTAAACAGGGTAGGGGCCTATGGCTACACCTTC	CASSLNRVGAYGYTF
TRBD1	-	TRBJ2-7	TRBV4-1	TGCGCCAGCAGCCAGTCCGGGACAGGAAACTACGAGCAGTACTTC	CASSQSGTGNYEQYF